Sequencing of this TCR beta chain was carried out in a study of regulatory T cells in long-lasting Graves disease. Ten or more counts support this clonotype. The time point was: newly diagnosed GD, antithyroid drugs for less than 3 months. With RNA extracted from PBMCs as input, the TCR library was made. Through Arm-PCR of CDR3 regions and iRepertoire HTBI primers, TCR beta libraries were built. In the authors' methods: The identification of approximately 62 TRBV and approximately 13 TRBJ segments was made across samples. TCRdb called the multiplex PCR reads again in MiXCR, with one record for every CDR3 protein. V and J calls and clone size were set by TCRdb, not the authors. Here the sample spans roughly 360,000 distinct CDR3 sequences, 10% to 15% being singletons. The data also belong to a second study, concerning T cells in Graves' hyperthyroidism and ophthalmopathy. That report notes: The hyperthyroidism patients had all been newly diagnosed, and their disease duration was under 2 months. Their ages ranged from 18 to 65 years. A first-round RT-PCR of the TCR CDR3 used the HTBI primer set. Researchers report that a 13 V-J model separated ophthalmopathy from stable hyperthyroidism.

This receptor was taken from a woman aged 18-29 years with Graves disease. Here the sequenced sample was peripheral blood mononuclear cells (PBMCs), taken at new diagnosis, from a patient treated with antithyroid drugs.

Here the CDR3 reads CASSLSTDPTEAFF. DNA of the CDR3: TGTGCCAGCAGCTTAAGCACAGACCCCACTGAAGCTTTCTTT. The V gene is TRBV7-3, the J gene TRBJ1-1; D is undetermined. CDR3 size: 14 residues. Germline CDR1 reads SGHTA; CDR2 reads FQGTGA. The germline V and J ends were trimmed by 1 base and 4 bases, with 10 bases remaining between them.